This TCR beta chain was obtained from a study of glioma-infiltrating T cells. Details on this clonotype: Its matching antigen is unknown. A clone one base away is much larger, so this may be a read error.

The iRepertoire nested amplicon-rescue multiplex PCR amplified TCR alpha and beta CDR3s from RNA. For one-step reverse transcription and amplification, about 90-450 ng of tissue mRNA or PBMC total RNA was used. TCRdb used MiXCR to reprocess the multiplex PCR reads, holding one entry per CDR3 protein. The sample includes under 200,000 distinct CDR3 sequences, around 40% of them seen just once. Study-level points and caveats: Gliomas, especially low-grade, showed above-expected tissue-blood divergence; non-neoplastic patients showed below. Tissue and blood shared very few CDR3 sequences.

The sample was glioma tissue, nonneoplastic brain tissue, or PBMCs (not recorded which). The sequence came from a human donor with low-grade glioma or glioblastoma, undergoing nonglioma brain surgery, or in good health (not recorded which).

This CDR3 reads CASSTFWCYTF. The CDR3, as DNA: TGTGCCAGCAGTACCTTTTGGTGCTACACCTTC. The V and J genes are TRBV28 and TRBJ1-2, with D hard to call. The CDR3 extends over 11 amino acids. V lost 5 bases and J 9 bases, leaving 10 bases between the germline ends. Per the germline V gene, CDR1 is MDHEN and CDR2 is SYDVKM.